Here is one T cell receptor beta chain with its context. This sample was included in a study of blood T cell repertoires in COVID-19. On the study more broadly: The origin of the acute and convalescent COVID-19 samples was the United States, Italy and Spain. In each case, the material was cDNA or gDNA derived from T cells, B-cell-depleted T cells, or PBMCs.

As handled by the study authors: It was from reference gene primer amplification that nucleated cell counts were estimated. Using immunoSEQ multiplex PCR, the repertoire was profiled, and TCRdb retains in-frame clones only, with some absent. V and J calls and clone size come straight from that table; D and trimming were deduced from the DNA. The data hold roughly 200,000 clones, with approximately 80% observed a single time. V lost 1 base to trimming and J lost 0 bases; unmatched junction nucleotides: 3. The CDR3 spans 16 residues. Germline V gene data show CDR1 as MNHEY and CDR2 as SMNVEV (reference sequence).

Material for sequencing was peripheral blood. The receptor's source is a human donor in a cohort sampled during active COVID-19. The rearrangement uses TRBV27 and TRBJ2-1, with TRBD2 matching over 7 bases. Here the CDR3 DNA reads TGTGCCAGCAGTTTATGGGGGAGGGCCTCCTACAATGAGCAGTTCTTC. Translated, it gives CASSLWGRASYNEQFF.